Listed below are T cell receptor beta chains from one sample, sequenced in a study of OX40 agonist ivuxolimab in advanced cancers. Sequencing used immunoSEQ multiplex PCR; TCRdb keeps in-frame clones, though not all of them. In the table there are more than 20,000 clones, approximately 88% of which are singletons. The source material was CD4+ or CD8+ T cells sorted from blood, sampled in a trial of the OX40 agonist ivuxolimab. The source is an adult with an advanced solid tumor such as melanoma, head and neck, liver or kidney cancer. The CDR3 runs from the conserved cysteine through the conserved F or W. The D gene is left open where the match is weak.

. TRBV7-2 CASSPSGGTNQPQHF
. TRBV9 CASSEHRTGELFF
. TRBV18 CASSIEPTDTQYF
. TRBV5-1 CASSATDGYNEQFF
. TRBV18 CASHRQPTTLTEAFF
TRBD2 TRBV30 CAWASGRASTGELFF
. TRBV30 CASDRKLNTEAFF
TRBD2 TRBV4-2 CASSQDLGGSSYNEQFF
TRBD1 TRBV7-2 CASSLTGRFRGYTF
TRBD1 TRBV5-1 CASSLGDRDYGYTF
. TRBV4-3 CASSQGPYGYTF
. TRBV6-5 CASRRGDTQYF
. TRBV18 CASSPVKGQSNEKLFF
. TRBV7-2 CASSLDAYTQYF
. TRBV7-9 CASSSSTGLLNTEAFF
. TRBV18 CASSPETRVPSTQYF